These 6 T cell receptor beta chains were all obtained from the same sample, sequenced in a study of molecular identifiers for immune sequencing clone quantification. TCRdb re-called the PCR reads with MiXCR, one entry per CDR3 protein. The table has more than 250,000 distinct CDR3 sequences, about a fifth seen once. The specimen was naive CD8+ T cells from blood, with Jurkat cell RNA spiked in. Subset indicated: FACS-sorted CD8+CD4-CCR7+CD45RA+ naive T cells. These receptors were taken from a human donor in good health. Some libraries in this study had Jurkat cell RNA spiked in.

Turning to this clonotype: Mismatch with germline at one junction end may stem from a read error. This rearrangement joins TRBV10-3 to TRBJ2-7, with D possibly TRBD1 on 5 matching bases. Germline assignment: CDR1 ENHRY and CDR2 SYGVKD. This CDR3 has 13 residues. DNA of the CDR3: TGTGCCATCAGTGAGTCTTTTGGGGCCGAGCGGTACTTC. Protein sequence: CAISESFGAERYF.

This clonotype appeared many times. The rearrangement links TRBV7-9 to TRBJ2-3, with D unclear. This CDR3 contains 12 residues. Trimming stripped 4 bases from V and 8 bases from J, with 10 bases between. Germline CDR1 reads SEHNR; CDR2 reads FQNEAQ (reference sequence). CDR3 nucleotides: TGTGCCAGCAGCTCCTCTATGGGTACGCAGTATTTT. Translation gives CASSSSMGTQYF.

V and J are TRBV30 and TRBJ2-5; maybe TRBD2 (6 bases). Per germline, CDR1 GTSNPN and CDR2 SVGIG (reference sequence). This CDR3 contains 14 residues. V was cut by 5 bases and J by 2 bases, with 15 bases left in between. In DNA form, the CDR3 reads TGTGCCTGGGACCATAGCGGCACTCAAGAGACCCAGTACTTC. Translation: CAWDHSGTQETQYF.

This clonotype occurred once. A much bigger clone sits one base away, suggesting this may be a read error. V usage is TRBV7-9 and J usage is TRBJ2-1; 10 nucleotides match TRBD2. J lost 4 bases, V lost 5 bases, and 8 bases had no gene match. CDR1 SEHNR and CDR2 FQNEAQ come from the germline V gene (reference sequence). The CDR3 length is 16 residues. The CDR3 spells CASSIGLAGAYNEQFF. The CDR3, as DNA: TGTGCCAGCAGCATAGGGCTAGCGGGAGCTTACAATGAGCAGTTCTTC.

This clonotype has a count of ten or more. The chain combines TRBV6-2 or TRBV6-3 with TRBJ2-1; D gene uncertain. The V end lost 6 bases, the J end lost 0 bases, and 12 bases lay between the germline ends. Germline V gene lookup returns CDR1 MNHEY and CDR2 SVGEGT. There are 15 residues in the CDR3. CDR3 amino acids: CASSSVLYSYNEQFF. In DNA, the CDR3 is TGTGCCAGCAGCAGCGTTCTCTACTCCTACAATGAGCAGTTCTTC.

In its sample, this clonotype was seen many times. V usage is TRBV6-5 and J usage is TRBJ2-7; 11 nucleotides line up with TRBD2. The CDR3 totals 15 residues. The V gene end was trimmed by 5 bases and the J gene end by 4 bases; junction bases not matched to a gene: 7. The germline gives CDR1 MNHEY, CDR2 SVGAGI. This CDR3 is CASSQPSGGMYEQYF. In DNA, the CDR3 is TGTGCCAGCAGTCAACCTAGCGGGGGGATGTACGAGCAGTACTTC.